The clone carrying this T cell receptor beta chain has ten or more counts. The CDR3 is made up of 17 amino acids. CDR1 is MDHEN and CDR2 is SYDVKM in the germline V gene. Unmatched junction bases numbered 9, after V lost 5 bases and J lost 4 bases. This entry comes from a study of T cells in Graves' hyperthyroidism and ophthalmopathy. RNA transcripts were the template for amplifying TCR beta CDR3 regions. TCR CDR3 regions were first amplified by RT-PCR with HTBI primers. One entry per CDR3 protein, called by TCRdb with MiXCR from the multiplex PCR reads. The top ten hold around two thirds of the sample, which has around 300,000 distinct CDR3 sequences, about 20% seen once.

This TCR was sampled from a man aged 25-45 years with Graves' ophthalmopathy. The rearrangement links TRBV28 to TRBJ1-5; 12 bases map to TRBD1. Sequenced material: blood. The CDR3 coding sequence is TGTGCCAGCAGTCGGGACAGGGGGCACCTGAGGAATCAGCCCCAGCATTTT. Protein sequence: CASSRDRGHLRNQPQHF.